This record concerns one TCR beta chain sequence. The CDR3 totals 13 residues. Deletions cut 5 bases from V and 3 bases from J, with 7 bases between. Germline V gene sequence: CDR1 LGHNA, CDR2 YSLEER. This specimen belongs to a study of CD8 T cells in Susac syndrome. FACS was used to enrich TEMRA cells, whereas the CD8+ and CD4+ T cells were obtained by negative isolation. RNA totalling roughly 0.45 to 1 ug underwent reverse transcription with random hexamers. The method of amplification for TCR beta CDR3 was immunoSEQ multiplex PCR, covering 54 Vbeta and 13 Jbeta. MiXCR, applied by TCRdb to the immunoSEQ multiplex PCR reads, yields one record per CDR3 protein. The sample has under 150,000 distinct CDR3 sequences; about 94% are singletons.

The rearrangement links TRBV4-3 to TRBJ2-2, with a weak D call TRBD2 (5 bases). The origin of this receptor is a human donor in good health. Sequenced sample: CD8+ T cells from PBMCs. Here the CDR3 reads CASSTADTGELFF. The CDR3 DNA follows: TGCGCCAGCAGCACAGCGGACACCGGGGAGCTGTTTTTT.